These 30 T cell receptor beta chains were all obtained from the same sample, sequenced in a study of T-cell memory formation after mild COVID-19. MiXCR was run by TCRdb on the 5' RACE reads, yielding one entry per CDR3 protein. The table includes roughly 250,000 distinct CDR3 sequences, 16% detected once. Material for sequencing was PBMCs or a T cell subset sorted from them (not recorded which). Receptors originate from a man younger than 30 who had mild COVID-19 (a few samples of this study predate the infection). Cell type and time point are not known.

The chain couples TRBV18 to TRBJ1-2; D is unresolved. This CDR3 is built from 15 residues. Trimming shortened V by 4 bases and J by 1 base, and 13 bases separated the two germline ends. The germline V gene has CDR1 KGHSH and CDR2 LQKENI. CDR3 coding DNA: TGTGCCAGCTCACAAGGAGACGGGGATAACTATGGCTACACCTTC. Residues: CASSQGDGDNYGYTF.

This clonotype showed up just a few times. The V gene is TRBV2, the J gene TRBJ2-7, with 7 nucleotides matching TRBD2. Germline V gene data show CDR1 as SNHLY and CDR2 as FYNNEI. The ends lost 3 bases at V and 5 bases at J; junction bases unmatched: 13. There are 16 residues in the CDR3. CDR3 loop: CASSDGTGRDADEQYF. The CDR3, as DNA: TGTGCCAGCAGTGATGGAACGGGGAGGGATGCCGACGAGCAGTACTTC.

The rearrangement uses TRBV6-2 or TRBV6-3 and TRBJ2-7; unclear D gene. Per germline, CDR1 MNHEY and CDR2 SVGEGT. V gave up 0 bases and J gave up 3 bases, with 9 bases separating them. The CDR3 totals 14 residues. CDR3 region: CASSYSVSIYEQYF. The CDR3 nucleotides are TGTGCCAGCAGTTACTCTGTCAGTATCTACGAGCAGTACTTC.

This chain connects TRBV3-1 to TRBJ2-2, with a tentative D call TRBD2 (6 bases). V lost 3 bases to trimming and J lost 5 bases, with 16 bases between them. Germline CDR1 and CDR2: LGHDT and YNNKEL (reference sequence). This CDR3 is 16 amino acids long. The CDR3 spells CASSHASVRETGELFF. As DNA, the CDR3 is TGTGCCAGCAGCCACGCTAGCGTTAGGGAGACCGGGGAGCTGTTTTTT.

The chain joins TRBV4-3 to TRBJ2-5, with a tentative D call TRBD1 (6 bases). V was cut by 2 bases and J by 5 bases, with 9 bases left in between. Germline lookup yields CDR1 LGHNA and CDR2 YSLEER. The CDR3 sequence is 13 residues long. DNA for the CDR3: TGCGCCAGCAGCCAAAAAAGGGGGGAGACCCAGTACTTC. Residues: CASSQKRGETQYF.

V gene TRBV6-6 combines with J gene TRBJ1-1; unclear D gene. CDR1 and CDR2 (germline): MNHNY, SVGAGI (reference sequence). V was clipped by 1 base and J by 4 bases, with 1 base between them. The CDR3 contains 11 residues. CDR3 amino acids: CASSYFTEAFF. In DNA form, the CDR3 reads TGTGCCAGCAGTTACTTCACTGAAGCTTTCTTT.

This clonotype was found a few times. The genes are TRBV7-9 and TRBJ1-1, with D tentatively TRBD1 (6 bases). Germline loops: CDR1 SEHNR, CDR2 FQNEAQ (reference sequence). The V gene lost 11 bases and the J gene lost 4 bases, with 20 bases spanning the gap. This CDR3 region has 14 residues. The CDR3 DNA is TGTGCCGCCCAGGGGTGGCACGGGAGCACTGAAGCTTTCTTT. Translating it yields CAAQGWHGSTEAFF.

This clonotype has only a few counts. This chain joins TRBV4-1 and TRBJ1-1; TRBD1 might be the D (5 bases). Germline lookup yields CDR1 MGHRA and CDR2 YSYEKL. The CDR3 extends over 16 amino acids. Trimming stripped 0 bases from V and 6 bases from J, with 17 bases between. The CDR3 nucleotides read TGCGCCAGCAGCCAAGATCCTAGGGGTGGTAGGGCTGAAGCTTTCTTT. Translating it yields CASSQDPRGGRAEAFF.

This clonotype was observed a few times. This sequence joins TRBV5-1 and TRBJ2-3; D possibly corresponds to TRBD1 (5 bases). The CDR3 loop spans 13 amino acids. Trimming shortened V by 4 bases and J by 1 base, and 7 bases separated the two germline ends. Germline CDR1 SGHRS, CDR2 YFSETQ. This chain's CDR3 is CASSQTGTDTQYF. As DNA, the CDR3 is TGCGCCAGCAGCCAGACAGGCACAGATACGCAGTATTTT.

The chain uses TRBV19 and TRBJ1-2; 8 bases are shared with TRBD1. V lost 10 bases, J lost 7 bases, and 8 bases stayed unmatched. The CDR3 totals 12 residues. CDR1 is LNHDA, CDR2 SQIVND, per germline (reference sequence). CDR3 DNA: TGTGCCATCAGACAGGGGTTCGGTGGCTACACCTTC. It codes for CAIRQGFGGYTF. The variable domain in full, with the rest retrieved from reference TRBV19 and TRBJ1-2, is DGGITQSPKYLFRKEGQNVTLSCEQNLNHDAMYWYRQDPGQGLRLIYYSQIVNDFQKGDIAEGYSVSREKKESFPLTVTSAQKNPTAFYLCAIRQGFGGYTFGSGTRLTVV.

This clonotype occurred a few times. The chain employs TRBV20-1 and TRBJ1-1; TRBD1 might be the D (5 bases). Germline assignment: CDR1 DFQATT and CDR2 SNEGSKA (reference sequence). V was pared by 3 bases and J by 9 bases, with 14 bases between. The CDR3 is 12 residues long. This chain's CDR3 is CSASISEGKAFF. CDR3 bases: TGCAGTGCTAGTATCTCGGAGGGGAAAGCTTTCTTT.

The V and J genes are TRBV9 and TRBJ2-3, with D maybe TRBD2 (5 bases). The CDR3 sequence is 12 residues long. V was pared by 0 bases and J by 8 bases, with 7 bases between. Germline V gene data show CDR1 as SGDLS and CDR2 as YYNGEE. The CDR3 bases are TGTGCCAGCAGCGTAGTGGCGGGTACGCAGTATTTT. This encodes CASSVVAGTQYF.

The chain has TRBV10-3 and TRBJ1-2, with D hard to call. Germline V CDR1 and CDR2: ENHRY, SYGVKD. The V end lost 0 bases, the J end lost 0 bases, and 5 bases lay between the germline ends. The CDR3 spans 14 residues. The CDR3 loop reads CAISESPANYGYTF. Here the CDR3 DNA reads TGTGCCATCAGTGAGTCGCCGGCTAACTATGGCTACACCTTC.

This clonotype was counted only a few times. This chain uses TRBV10-3 with TRBJ1-2, with D unclear. CDR1 is ENHRY, CDR2 SYGVKD, per germline. The CDR3 runs 13 residues. Trimming pared 3 bases from V and 0 bases from J, leaving 5 bases between. The CDR3 region is CAISENPNYGYTF. CDR3 in DNA: TGTGCCATCAGTGAAAACCCTAACTATGGCTACACCTTC.

This sequence joins TRBV4-1 and TRBJ2-1; D remains unclear. Germline V gene sequence: CDR1 MGHRA, CDR2 YSYEKL. V gave up 0 bases and J gave up 2 bases, with 5 bases separating them. This CDR3 is built from 14 residues. The CDR3 DNA reads TGCGCCAGCAGCCAAGACGCGACCTACAATGAGCAGTTCTTC. Translation gives CASSQDATYNEQFF.

This clonotype has only a few counts. V gene TRBV6-5 combines with J gene TRBJ2-5; no clear D. Germline V gene lookup returns CDR1 MNHEY and CDR2 SVGAGI. Trimming left V 5 bases short and J 5 bases short, with 9 bases between. There are 12 residues in the CDR3. CDR3 sequence reads: CASSDQSETQYF. In DNA form, the CDR3 reads TGTGCCAGCAGTGACCAGAGTGAGACCCAGTACTTC.

This chain links TRBV4-3 with TRBJ2-2; tentative D call: TRBD1 (7 bases). Germline V gives CDR1 LGHNA, CDR2 YSLEER. V gave up 0 bases and J gave up 7 bases, with 18 bases separating them. CDR3 length: 17 amino acids. CDR3 sequence: CASSQDPGQPGVGELFF. The CDR3, as DNA: TGCGCCAGCAGCCAAGACCCGGGACAGCCGGGGGTCGGGGAGCTGTTTTTT.

This rearrangement joins TRBV5-1 to TRBJ2-5; 8 nucleotides line up with TRBD2. The germline gives CDR1 SGHRS, CDR2 YFSETQ. V trimming: 0 bases; J trimming: 2 bases; junction bases outside the gene matches: 6. The CDR3 is made up of 16 amino acids. The CDR3 DNA follows: TGCGCCAGCAGCTTGGGCCTAGTAGCGGGGCAAGAGACCCAGTACTTC. This encodes CASSLGLVAGQETQYF.

There are a few counts of this clonotype. The chain recombines TRBV12-3 or TRBV12-4 with TRBJ2-3; 8 bases are a match to TRBD2. Trimming cost V 6 bases and J 4 bases; bases outside gene matches: 12. The CDR3 length is 16 residues. The CDR3 DNA sequence: TGTGCCAGCAGCTCTAATGACGGGGGGGCCCCAGATACGCAGTATTTT. It yields the protein CASSSNDGGAPDTQYF.

Notes on this clonotype: One junction end does not reproduce the germline sequence, and a read error may be involved. The chain joins TRBV7-7 to TRBJ2-3; weak D call: TRBD1 (6 bases). Germline V gene lookup returns CDR1 SSHAT and CDR2 FNYEAQ (reference sequence). This CDR3 has 15 residues. The CDR3 sequence is CASSKGVSSTDTQYF. CDR3 in DNA: TGTGCTAGCAGCAAGGGGGTCAGTAGCACAGATACGCAGTATTTT.

V and J are TRBV7-2 and TRBJ2-3; 7 bases agree with TRBD1. Germline assignment: CDR1 SGHTA and CDR2 FQGNSA. V was clipped by 1 base and J by 0 bases; unmatched bases: 4. This CDR3 region has 16 residues. The CDR3 nucleotides read TGTGCCAGCAGCTTAGGGACAGGAGCTAGCACAGATACGCAGTATTTT. Translation: CASSLGTGASTDTQYF.

This clonotype was found a few times. This chain joins TRBV4-1 and TRBJ2-7; a weak D match, TRBD1 (5 bases). V lost 5 bases, J lost 2 bases, and 16 bases lay in between. The germline V gene has CDR1 MGHRA and CDR2 YSYEKL. The CDR3 spans 15 residues. CDR3 in amino acids: CASSSHTTETYEQYF. In DNA form, the CDR3 reads TGCGCCAGCAGCTCTCACACGACAGAAACCTACGAGCAGTACTTC.

This clonotype was found a few times. This chain links TRBV9 with TRBJ2-5; 11 nucleotides align to TRBD2. V was clipped by 3 bases and J by 3 bases; unmatched bases: 10. The CDR3 consists of 17 residues. Germline CDR1 reads SGDLS; CDR2 reads YYNGEE. The CDR3, as DNA: TGTGCCAGCAGCGCCCCTACTAGCGGGGGAGAAAAAGAGACCCAGTACTTC. Amino acid sequence: CASSAPTSGGEKETQYF. The whole variable domain, filled in from reference TRBV9 and TRBJ2-5, reads DSGVTQTPKHLITATGQRVTLRCSPRSGDLSVYWYQQSLDQGLQFLIQYYNGEERAKGNILERFSAQQFPDLHSELNLSSLELGDSALYFCASSAPTSGGEKETQYFGPGTRLLVL.

This rearrangement joins TRBV27 to TRBJ2-2; 9 bases align to TRBD2. Germline assignment: CDR1 MNHEY and CDR2 SMNVEV (reference sequence). The CDR3 runs to 15 residues. The trim removed 6 bases at V and 4 bases at J, leaving 6 bases unmatched. CDR3 DNA: TGTGCCAGCAGGTTGCGGGGGGGCCTCACCGGGGAGCTGTTTTTT. It yields the protein CASRLRGGLTGELFF.

The chain is built from TRBV28 and TRBJ2-5, with TRBD1 identical over 8 bases. CDR3 length: 15 residues. V lost 5 bases, J lost 5 bases, and 10 bases stayed unmatched. Looked up from germline, CDR1 is MDHEN and CDR2 is SYDVKM. CDR3 sequence: CASSPPTGVSETQYF. The CDR3 nucleotides read TGTGCCAGCAGTCCCCCGACAGGGGTTAGTGAGACCCAGTACTTC.

The sample holds a few counts of this clonotype. This chain uses TRBV19 with TRBJ1-2, with 7 bases that match TRBD1. The CDR3 is 14 amino acids. Germline lookup yields CDR1 LNHDA and CDR2 SQIVND (reference sequence). Trimming removed 5 bases from V and 4 bases from J; junction bases left unmatched: 7. The CDR3: CASSSQDRAYGYTF. DNA of the CDR3: TGTGCCAGTAGTTCACAAGACAGGGCCTATGGCTACACCTTC. Variable domain in full (rest from reference TRBV19 and TRBJ1-2): DGGITQSPKYLFRKEGQNVTLSCEQNLNHDAMYWYRQDPGQGLRLIYYSQIVNDFQKGDIAEGYSVSREKKESFPLTVTSAQKNPTAFYLCASSSQDRAYGYTFGSGTRLTVV.

In this sample, this clonotype turned up many times. V is TRBV20-1 and J is TRBJ1-1, with D maybe TRBD1 (5 bases). The CDR3 runs 12 residues. The V and J ends lost 3 bases and 5 bases respectively, with 10 bases between them. The germline gives CDR1 DFQATT, CDR2 SNEGSKA (reference sequence). CDR3 residues: CSARAGGTEAFF. CDR3 in DNA: TGCAGTGCTAGGGCCGGGGGGACTGAAGCTTTCTTT.

The rearrangement uses TRBV7-3 and TRBJ2-6; a possible D gene is TRBD2 (7 bases). Germline CDR1 reads SGHTA; CDR2 reads FQGTGA. V lost 6 bases and J lost 0, with 15 bases in between. The CDR3 spans 17 residues. The CDR3 region is CASRRGGTSSGANVLTF. The CDR3 DNA follows: TGTGCCAGCAGAAGGGGGGGGACCTCCTCTGGGGCCAACGTCCTGACTTTC.

This chain joins TRBV7-9 and TRBJ2-3; D is undetermined. The V and J ends lost 8 bases and 2 bases respectively, with 8 bases between them. The CDR3 consists of 12 residues. CDR1 and CDR2 from the germline V gene are SEHNR and FQNEAQ (reference sequence). CDR3 sequence: CASGLFTDTQYF. The CDR3 bases are TGTGCCAGCGGGCTCTTCACAGATACGCAGTATTTT.

CDR3 nucleotides: TGTGCCAGCAGCTCCAATCGAGGGGCCAACGTCCTGACTTTC. Protein: CASSSNRGANVLTF. The chain links TRBV5-4 to TRBJ2-6, with D hard to call. Trimming removed 3 bases at V and 4 bases at J, with 8 bases between. The CDR3 is made up of 14 amino acids. Germline CDR1 reads SGHNT; CDR2 reads YYREEE (reference sequence).